The next 29 T cell receptor beta chains were all read from a single sample in a study of blood T cell repertoires in COVID-19. TCRdb's table, derived via immunoSEQ multiplex PCR, lists solely in-frame clones and lacks some. The sample contains roughly 220,000 clones, around 80% of which appear only once. The source material was PBMCs or T cells enriched from blood (not recorded which). Receptors were obtained from a man aged 30 to 45 with acute COVID-19.

The chain recombines TRBV3-1 (or the pseudogene TRBV3-2) with TRBJ2-1; 7 bases fit TRBD2. The CDR3 runs to 14 residues. The germline CDR1 and CDR2 sequences are LGHDT and YNNKEL (reference sequence). Trimming cost V 4 bases and J 9 bases; bases outside gene matches: 9. CDR3 bases: TGTGCCAGCAGCCGGGGGGGAGTAGAGGGTGAGCAGTTCTTC. Its protein product is CASSRGGVEGEQFF.

The chain employs TRBV2 and TRBJ1-1; D perhaps matches TRBD1 (5 bases). Germline CDR1 reads SNHLY; CDR2 reads FYNNEI. V was cut by 7 bases and J by 5 bases, with 20 bases left in between. The CDR3 spans 15 residues. CDR3 DNA: TGTGCCAGCACCTCTCCAGGGCGCGGGGGTACTGAAGCTTTCTTT. It codes for CASTSPGRGGTEAFF.

This clone is a singleton in its sample. This rearrangement joins TRBV5-1 to TRBJ2-5, with 8 bases that match TRBD2. The CDR3 spans 17 residues. The germline gives CDR1 SGHRS, CDR2 YFSETQ. J lost 1 base, V lost 4 bases, and 12 bases had no gene match. As DNA, the CDR3 is TGCGCCAGCAGCCCACGGGGGGGGCGCGGAATCCAAGAGACCCAGTACTTC. It codes for CASSPRGGRGIQETQYF.

This clone was counted only a few times. The V and J genes are TRBV3-1 (or the pseudogene TRBV3-2) and TRBJ1-2; 7 bases are shared with TRBD1. The CDR3 contains 15 residues. Germline V CDR1 and CDR2: LGHDT, YNNKEL (reference sequence). Trimming cost V 5 bases and J 6 bases; bases outside gene matches: 12. CDR3 amino acids: CASSFPTGKSNGYTF. In DNA form, the CDR3 reads TGTGCCAGCAGCTTCCCGACAGGGAAAAGTAATGGCTACACCTTC.

The V gene is TRBV19, the J gene TRBJ2-7; the match to TRBD1 covers 7 bases. CDR3 size: 13 residues. Losses at the gene ends were 5 bases for V and 2 bases for J; bases not matched to a gene: 3. In germline, CDR1 is LNHDA, CDR2 SQIVND (reference sequence). The chain's CDR3 is CASSPGQAYEQYF. CDR3 sequence (DNA): TGTGCCAGTAGTCCCGGACAGGCCTACGAGCAGTACTTC.

The CDR3 DNA reads as TGTGCCAGCAGCTTGAGGGGGAATCATTACGAGCAGTACTTC. It codes for CASSLRGNHYEQYF. The chain recombines TRBV11-1 with TRBJ2-7; D is perhaps TRBD1 (6 bases). The CDR3 has 14 residues. CDR1 SGHAT and CDR2 FQDESV come from the germline V gene (reference sequence). V was cut by 3 bases and J by 4 bases, with 13 bases left in between.

V gene TRBV29-1 combines with J gene TRBJ1-2; weak D call: TRBD1 (5 bases). In germline, CDR1 is SQVTM, CDR2 ANQGSEA. This CDR3 spans 10 amino acids. With 3 bases removed from V and 8 bases from J, the gap between germline ends came to 7 bases. CDR3 sequence reads: CSVEWGGYTF. The CDR3 region has the DNA TGCAGCGTTGAGTGGGGCGGCTACACCTTC.

The chain recombines TRBV5-1 with TRBJ2-2; D might be TRBD2 (5 bases). CDR1 SGHRS and CDR2 YFSETQ come from the germline V gene. V was trimmed by 0 bases and J by 5 bases, leaving 8 bases between them. The CDR3 has 14 amino acids. CDR3 region: CASSLGSGTGELFF. CDR3 nucleotide sequence: TGCGCCAGCAGCTTGGGGTCGGGGACCGGGGAGCTGTTTTTT.

The chain couples TRBV12-3 or TRBV12-4 to TRBJ2-2; TRBD2 is a possible D gene (6 bases). The V gene lost 2 bases and the J gene lost 8 bases, with 9 bases spanning the gap. This CDR3 has 13 amino acids. This chain's CDR3 is CASSLRGLGELFF. The CDR3 region has the DNA TGTGCCAGCAGTTTACGGGGGTTGGGGGAGCTGTTTTTT.

This chain connects TRBV11-2 to TRBJ2-5; maybe TRBD1 (6 bases). Germline values: CDR1 SGHAT, CDR2 FQNNGV. The CDR3 is 14 residues long. V lost 3 bases and J lost 5, with 13 bases in between. The chain's CDR3 is CASSLDRNGETQYF. As DNA, the CDR3 is TGTGCCAGCAGCTTGGACAGAAACGGGGAGACCCAGTACTTC.

The J gene is TRBJ2-7, the V gene TRBV5-1; 10 nucleotides agree with TRBD1. The CDR3 is 14 amino acids. Unmatched junction bases numbered 4, after V lost 1 base and J lost 6 bases. The germline gives CDR1 SGHRS, CDR2 YFSETQ. For the CDR3, the DNA is TGCGCCAGCAGCTTGTTCGACAGGGGGCTCGAGCAGTACTTC. Amino acid sequence: CASSLFDRGLEQYF.

This rearrangement joins TRBV6-5 to TRBJ2-7, with D possibly TRBD2 on 6 matching bases. The germline gives CDR1 MNHEY, CDR2 SVGAGI. There are 15 residues in the CDR3. V lost 6 bases and J lost 0, with 15 bases in between. The CDR3 region has the DNA TGTGCCAGCAGCTCTGGAGGGGCTAGCTCCTACGAGCAGTACTTC. Translated: CASSSGGASSYEQYF.

The chain couples TRBV7-6 to TRBJ2-3; D might be TRBD2 (6 bases). Germline values: CDR1 SGHVS, CDR2 FNYEAQ. This CDR3 has 14 residues. Trimming shortened V by 5 bases and J by 4 bases, and 13 bases separated the two germline ends. CDR3 bases: TGTGCCAGCAGCCCTACTAGCAGGGCAGATACGCAGTATTTT. Translation: CASSPTSRADTQYF.

The chain uses TRBV7-2 and TRBJ2-5; possible D gene TRBD1, 5 bases. The germline V gene encodes CDR1 SGHTA and CDR2 FQGNSA. The CDR3 spans 16 residues. Trimming cost V 1 base and J 6 bases, with 18 bases left between them. Written as DNA, the CDR3 is TGTGCCAGCAGCTTAGAATCCAGGGATTATGGAAAGACCCAGTACTTC. Translation gives CASSLESRDYGKTQYF.

This clone was counted a single time. The rearrangement uses TRBV3-1 (or the pseudogene TRBV3-2) and TRBJ1-4; D may be TRBD1 (5 bases). Trimming removed 6 bases at V and 0 bases at J, with 8 bases between. Germline loops: CDR1 LGHDT, CDR2 YNNKEL (reference sequence). The CDR3 totals 14 residues. DNA of the CDR3: TGTGCCAGCAGTTGGGGGGCAACTAATGAAAAACTGTTTTTT. It encodes CASSWGATNEKLFF.

The rearrangement joins TRBV7-9 to TRBJ1-6; D ambiguous. Germline loops: CDR1 SEHNR, CDR2 FQNEAQ (reference sequence). V was cut by 2 bases and J by 8 bases, with 13 bases left in between. This CDR3 contains 15 residues. As DNA, the CDR3 is TGTGCCAGCAGCTTACTTGGCCCCCTAGATTCACCCCTCCACTTT. Translating gives CASSLLGPLDSPLHF.

The rearrangement uses TRBV6-1 and TRBJ1-1, with TRBD1 as a possible D gene (6 bases). CDR1 is MNHNS and CDR2 is SASEGT in the germline V gene. The CDR3 has 15 residues. V dropped 2 bases and J dropped 0 bases, with 10 bases sitting between them. The CDR3 DNA follows: TGTGCCAGCAGTGAATCTCCAGGGGTGAACACTGAAGCTTTCTTT. It yields the protein CASSESPGVNTEAFF.

The sample holds a few counts of this clone. J is TRBJ2-7 and V is TRBV3-1 (or the pseudogene TRBV3-2); 8 nucleotides agree with TRBD2. V was clipped by 4 bases and J by 2 bases; unmatched bases: 4. The CDR3 covers 14 residues. The germline V gene encodes CDR1 LGHDT and CDR2 YNNKEL (reference sequence). CDR3: CASSLGLGAYEQYF. As DNA, the CDR3 is TGTGCCAGCAGCCTGGGACTAGGGGCCTACGAGCAGTACTTC.

The table lists this clone with a few counts. The genes are TRBV3-1 (or the pseudogene TRBV3-2) and TRBJ1-2; D might be TRBD1 (6 bases). Looked up from germline, CDR1 is LGHDT and CDR2 is YNNKEL (reference sequence). This CDR3 contains 16 residues. The V and J ends lost 4 bases and 3 bases respectively, with 18 bases between them. The CDR3 spells CASSPIHSGTYYGYTF. The CDR3 nucleotides read TGTGCCAGCAGCCCAATCCATTCCGGGACATACTATGGCTACACCTTC.

V gene TRBV7-2 combines with J gene TRBJ1-1; 7 bases agree with TRBD1. CDR1 is SGHTA and CDR2 is FQGNSA in the germline V gene. The CDR3 runs to 14 residues. V lost 2 bases to trimming and J lost 5 bases; unmatched junction nucleotides: 5. DNA for the CDR3: TGTGCCAGCAGCTTAACCAGGGGGAAGACTGAAGCTTTCTTT. It is translated as CASSLTRGKTEAFF.

The rearrangement uses TRBV5-4 and TRBJ2-3, with D possibly being TRBD2 (5 bases). This CDR3 is built from 15 residues. V lost 4 bases and J lost 2, with 14 bases in between. Germline lookup yields CDR1 SGHNT and CDR2 YYREEE (reference sequence). Written as DNA, the CDR3 is TGTGCCAGCAGCCCCCGGGGAGATCTCACAGATACGCAGTATTTT. Protein: CASSPRGDLTDTQYF.

The CDR3 nucleotides are TGTGCTAGTGGTTTGGTACTATCTAGCAATCAGCCCCAGCATTTT. It translates to CASGLVLSSNQPQHF. V usage is TRBV12-5 and J usage is TRBJ1-5; D uncertain. CDR3 length: 15 amino acids. The germline V gene has CDR1 LGHNT and CDR2 FRNRAP. V dropped 0 bases and J dropped 0 bases, with 6 bases sitting between them.

The rearrangement uses TRBV28 and TRBJ1-4; D might be TRBD1 (6 bases). Germline CDR1 is MDHEN and CDR2 is SYDVKM. This CDR3 has 17 amino acids. The V and J ends lost 4 bases and 7 bases respectively, with 22 bases between them. The CDR3 coding sequence is TGTGCCAGCAGTTCGGGGGGGCCAGGCCCATCGGCTGAAAAACTGTTTTTT. Protein: CASSSGGPGPSAEKLFF.

V gene TRBV10-1 combines with J gene TRBJ2-2; D gene ambiguous. The CDR3 has 13 residues. CDR1 WNHNN and CDR2 SYGVQD come from the germline V gene (reference sequence). Trimming left V 2 bases short and J 4 bases short, with 5 bases between. CDR3: CASSEPITGELFF. In DNA, the CDR3 is TGCGCCAGCAGTGAGCCCATCACCGGGGAGCTGTTTTTT.

This clone was detected once. The J gene is TRBJ2-7, the V gene TRBV6-5, with D uncertain. CDR3 length: 14 residues. CDR1 MNHEY and CDR2 SVGAGI come from the germline V gene. V lost 10 bases and J lost 3, with 19 bases in between. As DNA, the CDR3 is TGTGCCATTTGTAGCCTGACCCCTTTCTACGAGCAGTACTTC. Translating it yields CAICSLTPFYEQYF.

This chain connects TRBV6-2 or TRBV6-3 to TRBJ2-5; maybe TRBD2 (5 bases). CDR1 and CDR2 (germline): MNHEY, SVGEGT. V was shortened by 3 bases and J by 2 bases, with 7 bases between the two germline ends. This CDR3 contains 13 residues. In nucleotides, the CDR3 is TGTGCCAGCAGTTATGGGAGACAAGAGACCCAGTACTTC. Translated, it gives CASSYGRQETQYF.

This chain joins TRBV9 and TRBJ2-5, with 10 positions matching TRBD2. V was clipped by 5 bases and J by 3 bases; unmatched bases: 10. The V gene's germline CDR1 is SGDLS and CDR2 YYNGEE. CDR3 length: 16 residues. CDR3 bases: TGTGCCAGCAGTCTACCTAGCGGGGGAAGGGAAGAGACCCAGTACTTC. As protein: CASSLPSGGREETQYF.

V usage is TRBV5-1 and J usage is TRBJ1-2; TRBD1 might be the D (5 bases). This CDR3 is built from 14 residues. From germline, CDR1 is SGHRS and CDR2 YFSETQ. With 0 bases removed from V and 6 bases from J, the gap between germline ends came to 12 bases. CDR3 in amino acids: CASSLALQDNGYTF. In DNA, the CDR3 is TGCGCCAGCAGCTTGGCTTTACAGGACAATGGCTACACCTTC. Based on the CDR3 plus reference TRBV5-1 and TRBJ1-2, the full variable domain is KAGVTQTPRYLIKTRGQQVTLSCSPISGHRSVSWYQQTPGQGLQFLFEYFSETQRNKGNFPGRFSGRQFSNSRSEMNVSTLELGDSALYLCASSLALQDNGYTFGSGTRLTVV.

This clone was recorded a few times. The J gene is TRBJ2-7, the V gene TRBV5-1, with 11 bases aligning to TRBD2. This CDR3 is built from 15 residues. The germline gives CDR1 SGHRS, CDR2 YFSETQ. V was pared by 4 bases and J by 7 bases, with 10 bases of the junction left unmatched. For the CDR3, the DNA is TGCGCCAGCAGCATTAGCGGGGGGGCAGGTTTGGAGCAGTACTTC. Amino acid sequence: CASSISGGAGLEQYF. Looking up the rest from reference TRBV5-1 and TRBJ2-7 gives the full variable domain: KAGVTQTPRYLIKTRGQQVTLSCSPISGHRSVSWYQQTPGQGLQFLFEYFSETQRNKGNFPGRFSGRQFSNSRSEMNVSTLELGDSALYLCASSISGGAGLEQYFGPGTRLTVT.